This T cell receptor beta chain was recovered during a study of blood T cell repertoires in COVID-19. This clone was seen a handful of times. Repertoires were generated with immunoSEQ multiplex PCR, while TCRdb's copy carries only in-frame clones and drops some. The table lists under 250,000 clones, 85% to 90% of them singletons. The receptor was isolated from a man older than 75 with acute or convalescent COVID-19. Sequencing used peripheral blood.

The DNA for the CDR3 is TGTGCCAGCAGCCCAGGGACAGGGATCCATGAGCAGTTCTTC. It specifies CASSPGTGIHEQFF. The chain employs TRBV7-9 and TRBJ2-1; 9 bases are a match to TRBD1. The junction had 7 bases not matched to a gene; V was cut back by 5 bases and J by 8 bases. There are 14 residues in the CDR3. CDR1 SEHNR and CDR2 FQNEAQ come from the germline V gene (reference sequence).